Reported below is one T cell receptor beta chain. Authors' data handling: It was from reference gene primer amplification that nucleated cell counts were estimated. Profiling relied on immunoSEQ multiplex PCR, and the TCRdb table lists in-frame clones only, not all of them. Clone size and the V and J calls come from that table; the DNA yielded D and trimming. The profile shows 140,000 to 150,000 clones, approximately 85% of them singletons. The V end was cut by 6 bases, the J end by 4 bases, with 19 bases between. The V gene's germline CDR1 is DFQATT and CDR2 SNEGSKA (reference sequence). There are 15 residues in the CDR3. This sample is part of a study of blood T cell repertoires in COVID-19. Background on the study: Sources were T cells, B-cell-depleted T cells, or PBMCs; the material itself was cDNA or gDNA.

This chain uses TRBV20-1 with TRBJ2-1; tentatively, D is TRBD2 (5 bases). Specimen: peripheral blood. The sequence derives from a human donor with acute or convalescent COVID-19. The donor label of this sample is uncertain. The CDR3 is CSASPDLRGYNEQFF. CDR3 nucleotides: TGCAGTGCCAGTCCAGACCTTCGGGGTTACAATGAGCAGTTCTTC.